The entry that follows covers one T cell receptor (beta chain) sequence. This CDR3 contains 15 residues. Germline CDR1 is LNHDA and CDR2 is SQIVND (reference sequence). V trimming: 4 bases; J trimming: 6 bases; junction bases outside the gene matches: 7. Per the study methods: Reference gene primer amplification gave nucleated cell count estimates. Only in-frame clones appear in the TCRdb table, and some are missing; sequencing was by immunoSEQ multiplex PCR. D and trimming come from the DNA, and the V and J calls and clone size come from that table. The top ten clones hold approximately 4.3% of a sample with 110,000 to 150,000 clones, around 86% of them seen once. This specimen comes from a study of blood T cell repertoires in COVID-19.

Sequenced material: PBMCs or T cells enriched from blood (not recorded which). The receptor's source is a man aged 45-65 years who had recovered from COVID-19. The chain couples TRBV19 to TRBJ1-5; 9 nucleotides line up with TRBD1. DNA for the CDR3: TGTGCCAGTAGTACAAACAGGGGGCGCGTTCAGCCCCAGCATTTT. It is translated as CASSTNRGRVQPQHF.